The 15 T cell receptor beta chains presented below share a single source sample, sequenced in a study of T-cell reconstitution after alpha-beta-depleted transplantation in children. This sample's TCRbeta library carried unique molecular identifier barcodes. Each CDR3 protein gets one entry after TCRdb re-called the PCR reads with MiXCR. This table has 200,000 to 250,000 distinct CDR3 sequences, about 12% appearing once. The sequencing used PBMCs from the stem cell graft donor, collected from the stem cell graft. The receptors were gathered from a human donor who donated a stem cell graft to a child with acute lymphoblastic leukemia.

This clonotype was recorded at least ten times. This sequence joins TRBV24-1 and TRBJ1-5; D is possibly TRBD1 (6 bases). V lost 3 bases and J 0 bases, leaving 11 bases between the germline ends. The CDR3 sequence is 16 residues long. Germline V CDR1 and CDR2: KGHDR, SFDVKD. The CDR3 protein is CATSDTGTSSNQPQHF. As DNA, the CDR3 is TGTGCCACCAGTGATACAGGGACGAGTAGCAATCAGCCCCAGCATTTT.

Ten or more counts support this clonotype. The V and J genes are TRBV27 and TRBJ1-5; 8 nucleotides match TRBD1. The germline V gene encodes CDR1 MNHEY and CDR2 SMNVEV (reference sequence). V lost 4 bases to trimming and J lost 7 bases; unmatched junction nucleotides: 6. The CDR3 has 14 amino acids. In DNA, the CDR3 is TGTGCCAGCAGTTATCAGGGGGCCCAACAGCCCCAGCATTTT. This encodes CASSYQGAQQPQHF.

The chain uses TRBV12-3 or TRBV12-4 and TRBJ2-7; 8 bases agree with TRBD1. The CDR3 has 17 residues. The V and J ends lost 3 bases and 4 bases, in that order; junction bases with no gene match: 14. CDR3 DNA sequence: TGTGCCAGCAGTTTTAAGTTTCGAACAGGGGGTTATTACGAGCAGTACTTC. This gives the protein CASSFKFRTGGYYEQYF.

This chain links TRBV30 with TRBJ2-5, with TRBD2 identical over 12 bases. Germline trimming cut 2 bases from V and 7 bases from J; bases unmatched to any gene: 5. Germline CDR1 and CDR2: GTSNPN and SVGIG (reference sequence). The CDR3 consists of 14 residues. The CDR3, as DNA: TGTGCCTGGAGTCCGACTAGCGGGAGTCGGACCCAGTACTTC. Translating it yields CAWSPTSGSRTQYF. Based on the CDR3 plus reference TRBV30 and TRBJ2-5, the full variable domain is SQTIHQWPATLVQPVGSPLSLECTVEGTSNPNLYWYRQAAGRGLQLLFYSVGIGQISSEVPQNLSASRPQDRQFILSSKKLLLSDSGFYLCAWSPTSGSRTQYFGPGTRLLVL.

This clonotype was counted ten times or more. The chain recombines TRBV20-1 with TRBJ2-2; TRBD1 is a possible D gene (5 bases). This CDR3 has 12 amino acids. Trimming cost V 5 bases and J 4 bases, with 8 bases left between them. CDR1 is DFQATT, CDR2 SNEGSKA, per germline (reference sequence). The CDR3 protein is CSAAQGTGELFF. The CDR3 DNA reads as TGCAGTGCTGCCCAGGGCACCGGGGAGCTGTTTTTT.

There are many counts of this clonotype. The CDR3 nucleotides are TGCAGCGTCAGATCTGCAACTAATGAAAAACTGTTTTTT. This translates into CSVRSATNEKLFF. The chain employs TRBV29-1 and TRBJ1-4; D uncertain. The germline CDR1 and CDR2 sequences are SQVTM and ANQGSEA. The CDR3 contains 13 residues. Deletions cut 6 bases from V and 0 bases from J, with 8 bases between.

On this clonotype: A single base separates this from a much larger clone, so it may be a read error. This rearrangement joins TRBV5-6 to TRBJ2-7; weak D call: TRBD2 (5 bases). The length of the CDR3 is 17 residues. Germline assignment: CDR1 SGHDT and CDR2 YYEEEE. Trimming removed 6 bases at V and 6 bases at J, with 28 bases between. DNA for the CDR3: TGTGCCAGCACCTCCCGAACCCAAGCGGTGGATAGGGTCGAGCAGTACTTC. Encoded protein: CASTSRTQAVDRVEQYF.

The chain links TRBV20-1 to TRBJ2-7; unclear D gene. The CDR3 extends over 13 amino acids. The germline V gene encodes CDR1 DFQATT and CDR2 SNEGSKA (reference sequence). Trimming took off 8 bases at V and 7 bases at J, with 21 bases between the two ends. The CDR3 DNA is TGCAGTACTCTGACTCCTGCCCGGCGTGAGCAGTACTTC. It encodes CSTLTPARREQYF.

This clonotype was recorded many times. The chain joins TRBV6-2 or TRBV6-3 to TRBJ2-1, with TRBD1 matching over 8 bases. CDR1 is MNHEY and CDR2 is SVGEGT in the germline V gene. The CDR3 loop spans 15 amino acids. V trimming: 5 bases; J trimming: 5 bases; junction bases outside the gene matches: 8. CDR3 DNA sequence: TGTGCCAGCAGTGCCAGGGGGCTTCGAAACAATGAGCAGTTCTTC. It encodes CASSARGLRNNEQFF.

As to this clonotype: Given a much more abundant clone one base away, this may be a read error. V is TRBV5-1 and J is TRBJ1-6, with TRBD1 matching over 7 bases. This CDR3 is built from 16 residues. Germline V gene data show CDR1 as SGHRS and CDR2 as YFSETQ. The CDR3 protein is CGSKGQASSYNSPLHF. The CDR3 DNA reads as TGCGGCAGCAAAGGACAGGCGAGCTCCTATAATTCACCCCTCCACTTT.

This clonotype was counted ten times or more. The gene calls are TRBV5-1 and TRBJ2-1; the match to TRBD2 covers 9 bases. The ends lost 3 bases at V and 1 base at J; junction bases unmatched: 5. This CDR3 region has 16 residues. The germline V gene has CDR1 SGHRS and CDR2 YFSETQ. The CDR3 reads CASSSSGAESYNEQFF. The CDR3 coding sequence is TGCGCCAGCAGCTCTAGCGGGGCGGAGTCCTACAATGAGCAGTTCTTC.

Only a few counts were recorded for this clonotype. The CDR3 DNA reads TGCAGTGCTGGGGGACAGGGGTCTTCTTCTAGCACAGATACGCAGTATTTT. Translated, it gives CSAGGQGSSSSTDTQYF. This chain uses TRBV20-1 with TRBJ2-3; TRBD1 matches 10 bases. The V gene end was trimmed by 5 bases and the J gene end by 0 bases; junction bases not matched to a gene: 11. Germline V gene sequence: CDR1 DFQATT, CDR2 SNEGSKA (reference sequence). This CDR3 region has 17 residues.

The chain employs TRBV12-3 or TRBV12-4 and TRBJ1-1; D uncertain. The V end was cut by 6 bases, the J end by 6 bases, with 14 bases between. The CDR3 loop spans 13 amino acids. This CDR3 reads CASSSFSLPEAFF. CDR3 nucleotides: TGTGCCAGCAGCTCCTTTTCATTGCCTGAAGCTTTCTTT.

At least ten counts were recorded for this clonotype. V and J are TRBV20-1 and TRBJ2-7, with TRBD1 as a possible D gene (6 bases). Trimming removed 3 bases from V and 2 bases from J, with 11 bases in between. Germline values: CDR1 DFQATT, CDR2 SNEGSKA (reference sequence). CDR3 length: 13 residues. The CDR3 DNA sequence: TGCAGTGCTAGCCGGACAGAGACCTACGAGCAGTACTTC. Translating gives CSASRTETYEQYF.

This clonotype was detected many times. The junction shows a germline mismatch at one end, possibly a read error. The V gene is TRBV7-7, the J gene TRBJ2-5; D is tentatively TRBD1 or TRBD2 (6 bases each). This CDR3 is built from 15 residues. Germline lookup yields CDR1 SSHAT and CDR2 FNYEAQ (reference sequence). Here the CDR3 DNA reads TGTGCTAGCAGCTTAGCTCTGGGGGGCGCAGAGACCCAGTACTTC. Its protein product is CASSLALGGAETQYF.